This T cell receptor (beta chain) was sequenced in a study of identical twins. The study's findings and limits: Twins shared out-of-frame alpha sequences with excess low generation probability.

Using its own MiXCR run on the 5' RACE reads, TCRdb lists one record per CDR3 protein. The data contain about 150,000 distinct CDR3 sequences, around 3.6% of them seen just once; the ten biggest clones take up 7% to 10%. Germline loops: CDR1 DFQATT, CDR2 SNEGSKA (reference sequence). V shed 5 bases and J 0 bases; nucleotides not matched to a gene: 6. The CDR3 runs 15 residues. This clonotype was detected many times. The antigen is undetermined. The rearrangement links TRBV20-1 to TRBJ1-4, with 7 bases aligning to TRBD1. Sequencing was carried out using memory T cells sorted from blood. This clonotype was obtained from a man younger than 30 in good health. The CDR3 spells CSAGAGTATNEKLFF. CDR3 coding DNA: TGCAGTGCTGGAGCGGGGACAGCAACTAATGAAAAACTGTTTTTT.